The text below deals with one TCR beta chain. CDR1 SGHTA and CDR2 FQGNSA come from the germline V gene. The CDR3 is 15 amino acids. Unmatched junction bases numbered 4, after V lost 4 bases and J lost 6 bases. This entry belongs to a study of shared clonotypes between healthy human individuals. Study as a whole: Three CD4 naive, three CD4 memory, two CD8 naive and one CD8 memory plate were used per donor.

The authors' processing: ImmunoSEQ output lacked quality scores and full-length reads, limiting matched filtering. This table comes from immunoSEQ multiplex PCR, and its TCRdb copy is limited to in-frame clones, with some not included. V, J and clone size derive from that table, while D and trimming were established from the DNA sequence. The data contain some 790,000 clones, 72% of them singletons. The V and J genes are TRBV7-2 and TRBJ2-1; 12 positions match TRBD2. The material sequenced was memory CD4+ T cells sorted from blood. Noted subset: CD45RA-negative fraction. The clonotype comes from a woman in her 30s in good health. The CDR3 DNA reads TGTGCCAGCAGCTCCACTAGCGGGAGGCGCAATGAGCAGTTCTTC. Translation gives CASSSTSGRRNEQFF.